These T cell receptor beta chains were read from a single sample in a study of sequential checkpoint blockade in melanoma. Method: immunoSEQ multiplex PCR; TCRdb's copy keeps in-frame clones and lacks some. This repertoire shows under 6,500 clones, under 20% found once; its top ten account for 8.6%. The sample was tumor tissue (inferred from file names), taken from a patient given nivolumab and ipilimumab in sequence. Source of these receptors: a human donor with melanoma. The CDR3 runs from the conserved cysteine through the conserved F or W. A D gene is named only where the DNA matches it firmly. Some rows have no size entry. The others give once, few or many, or a class for an expanded clone.

D: -
J: TRBJ1-4
size: -
V: TRBV25-1
DNA: TGTGCCAGCAGTGAATATGAGCCCTCTAATGAAAAACTGTTTTTT
CDR3: CASSEYEPSNEKLFF

D: -
J: TRBJ1-3
size: medium-sized
V: TRBV28
DNA: TGTGCCAGCAGTCTACAGGGCTCCGGGTCTGGAAACACCATATATTTT
CDR3: CASSLQGSGSGNTIYF

D: -
J: TRBJ1-5
size: -
V: TRBV15
DNA: TGTGCCACCAGCAGAGTCAGGGACTACCAGCCCCAGCATTTT
CDR3: CATSRVRDYQPQHF

D: TRBD2
J: TRBJ2-2
size: -
V: TRBV6-8
DNA: TGTGCCAGCAGTGGGACTAGCGGGGGGGCCTTCGGTACCGGGGAGCTGTTTTTT
CDR3: CASSGTSGGAFGTGELFF

D: -
J: TRBJ2-1
size: -
V: TRBV30
DNA: TGTGCCTGGAGTCTGTACAACGAGCAGTTCTTC
CDR3: CAWSLYNEQFF

D: -
J: TRBJ2-1
size: few
V: TRBV23-1
DNA: TGCGCCAGCAGTTTCAGGGGCCCAGCCAATGAGCAGTTCTTC
CDR3: CASSFRGPANEQFF

D: -
J: TRBJ2-3
size: many
V: TRBV6-8
DNA: TGTGCCAGCAGTGGTTCTTCCACCGGGGCCGGGGCGCAGTATTTT
CDR3: CASSGSSTGAGAQYF

D: -
J: TRBJ1-3
size: few
V: TRBV5-1
DNA: TGCGCCAGCAGCTTGGACAACTCTGGAAACACCATATATTTT
CDR3: CASSLDNSGNTIYF

D: -
J: TRBJ2-5
size: -
V: TRBV29-1
DNA: TGCAGCGTTGTGGGGTCGGCGGCCTTGGGGACCCAGTACTTC
CDR3: CSVVGSAALGTQYF

D: TRBD2
J: TRBJ2-7
size: -
V: TRBV6-8
DNA: TGTGCCAGCAGTGGACTAGCGGGGGGGAGCTACGAGCAGTACTTC
CDR3: CASSGLAGGSYEQYF

D: TRBD1
J: TRBJ2-7
size: -
V: TRBV4-1
DNA: TGCGCCAGCAGCCATAAGTCCGGGACAGGGGTGAACGAGCAGTACTTC
CDR3: CASSHKSGTGVNEQYF

D: TRBD2
J: TRBJ2-3
size: once
V: TRBV28
DNA: TGTGCCAGCAGTCAGATTAGCGGGGGGAGCACAGATACGCAGTATTTT
CDR3: CASSQISGGSTDTQYF

D: TRBD1
J: TRBJ1-5
size: medium-sized
V: TRBV6-8
DNA: TGTGCCAGCAGGCAGGGGGCGAGCAATCAGCCCCAGCATTTT
CDR3: CASRQGASNQPQHF

D: TRBD1
J: TRBJ2-3
size: -
V: TRBV28
DNA: TGTGCCAGCAGTCCCACCGACAGGGGAGAAGATACGCAGTATTTT
CDR3: CASSPTDRGEDTQYF

D: -
J: TRBJ1-5
size: -
V: TRBV28
DNA: TGTGCCAGCAGTTTGATTGCTCAGACAGCTAGCAATCAGCCCCAGCATTTT
CDR3: CASSLIAQTASNQPQHF

D: -
J: TRBJ1-6
size: -
V: TRBV11-3
DNA: TGTGCCAGCAGCTTCCCGGACAATGCCCTTTCACCCCTCCACTTT
CDR3: CASSFPDNALSPLHF

D: -
J: TRBJ2-1
size: -
V: TRBV28
DNA: TGTGCCAGCAAGGAGGGGGCCACCTACAATGAGCAGTTCTTC
CDR3: CASKEGATYNEQFF

D: -
J: TRBJ1-5
size: -
V: TRBV19
DNA: TGTGCCAGTTCTCCACCGGGGGGCATGAATCAGCCCCAGCATTTT
CDR3: CASSPPGGMNQPQHF

D: -
J: TRBJ2-1
size: many
V: TRBV7-4
DNA: TGTGCCAGCAGCTTAGGCGTGACGAATGAGCAGTTCTTC
CDR3: CASSLGVTNEQFF

D: -
J: TRBJ1-5
size: -
V: TRBV28
DNA: TGTGCCAGCAGGTCGGACAGAAATGGCGTGGGCAATCAGCCCCAGCATTTT
CDR3: CASRSDRNGVGNQPQHF

D: TRBD1
J: TRBJ1-4
size: many
V: TRBV11-3
DNA: TGTGCCAGCAGCCCCTCCTACAGGGGAGTTGAAAAACTGTTTTTT
CDR3: CASSPSYRGVEKLFF

D: -
J: TRBJ2-7
size: many
V: TRBV9
DNA: TGTGCCAGCAGCGCCGGAACAGGTGACACCGAGCAGTACTTC
CDR3: CASSAGTGDTEQYF

D: TRBD2
J: TRBJ2-7
size: few
V: TRBV6-8
DNA: TGTGCCAGCAGTTACTCGGGACTAGTGTACGAGCAGTACTTC
CDR3: CASSYSGLVYEQYF

D: -
J: TRBJ2-7
size: -
V: TRBV18
DNA: TGTGCCAGCTCACCACGGACGGGGAGCTCCTACGAGCAGTACTTC
CDR3: CASSPRTGSSYEQYF

D: TRBD2
J: TRBJ2-1
size: few
V: TRBV6-8
DNA: TGTGCCAGCAGTTACTCGCCAGCGGGAGATTACAATGAGCAGTTCTTC
CDR3: CASSYSPAGDYNEQFF

D: -
J: TRBJ2-2
size: few
V: TRBV11-3
DNA: TGTGCCAGCAGCGGGGGCGGGGGCCTGAACACCGGGGAGCTGTTTTTT
CDR3: CASSGGGGLNTGELFF

D: TRBD1
J: TRBJ1-6
size: -
V: TRBV6-8
DNA: TGTGCCAGCAGACAGGGGGCTGATTCACCCCTCCACTTT
CDR3: CASRQGADSPLHF